These T cell receptor beta chains were read from a single sample in a study of T-cell memory formation after mild COVID-19. MiXCR, applied by TCRdb to the 5' RACE reads, yields one record per CDR3 protein. The data hold hundreds of thousands of distinct CDR3 sequences, with 23% observed a single time. Sequenced material: PBMCs or a T cell subset sorted from them (not recorded which). Every receptor here comes from an adult woman who had mild COVID-19 (a few samples of this study predate the infection). Cell type and time point are not known. Both conserved end residues are part of each CDR3.

TRBV12-3/TRBV12-4 CASSRGTGFVTEAFF
TRBV15 CATSRTSGRLLEQFF
TRBV12-3/TRBV12-4 CASSLGTGTGNYGYTF
TRBV20-1 CSATKTGRNEAFF
TRBV24-1 CATSDAGQGSYEQYF
TRBV10-3 CAISEDAGEYYEQYF
TRBV29-1 CSVDRTSGGSYNEQFF
TRBV7-2 CASSLNPSGWNRGTGELFF
TRBV5-5 CASSLNAGLGSNQPQHF
TRBV5-1 CASSLGQSNNEQFF
TRBV24-1 CATSAGQGPETQYF
TRBV7-2 CASSFRGGEQFF
TRBV7-9 CASSPGGPGFHQPQHF
TRBV27 CASSLLPDYHTQYF
TRBV7-2 CASSLTGPTSTGELFF
TRBV6-5 CASSYSRTGVVNGYTF
TRBV5-6 CASSLFRGNTNQPQHF
TRBV5-6 CASSPGGRGANVLTF
TRBV10-3 CAISELSGASTDTQYF
TRBV7-9 CASSIDKGTNQLEAFF
TRBV3-1 CASSQELRVSTDTQYF
TRBV5-5 CASSLGDSVTDTQYF
TRBV20-1 CSAPNRETQYF
TRBV29-1 CSVEKRGQGYGYTF
TRBV29-1 CSVESTDTQYF
TRBV12-3/TRBV12-4 CASSRRRNQGTDTQYF
TRBV20-1 CSARPGGLGILATDTQYF
TRBV9 CASSVGAGGSSYEQYF